Included here is one T cell receptor beta chain sequence, with context. What it binds is unknown. This sample includes further DNA sequences coding for the same CDR3. This PCR relied on a set of 60 Vbeta primers and 13 Jbeta primers. The table came from immunoSEQ multiplex PCR; TCRdb's copy has only in-frame clones and leaves some out. The profile shows under 150,000 clones, roughly 65% of them singletons. The record originates from a study of cytomegalovirus exposure and HLA in healthy donors. Broader study findings: Versus the approximately 670-donor mean, an Asian-associated ancestry cluster reportedly showed fewer N-insertions in a later analysis.

The CDR3 extends over 14 amino acids. In germline, CDR1 is SGHRS, CDR2 YFSETQ. V shed 0 bases, J shed 5 bases, and the junction held 1 base outside the gene matches. These donors counted as nominally healthy when sampled, but unrecorded immune exposures were likely. This receptor was taken from a man in his forties or fifties in good health and CMV-seropositive. Sequencing was done on a sample of PBMCs. The J gene is TRBJ1-4, the V gene TRBV5-1; TRBD1 agrees at 7 bases. The DNA for the CDR3 is TGCGCCAGCAGCTTGGGACAGGGAAATGAAAAACTGTTTTTT. Translated: CASSLGQGNEKLFF.